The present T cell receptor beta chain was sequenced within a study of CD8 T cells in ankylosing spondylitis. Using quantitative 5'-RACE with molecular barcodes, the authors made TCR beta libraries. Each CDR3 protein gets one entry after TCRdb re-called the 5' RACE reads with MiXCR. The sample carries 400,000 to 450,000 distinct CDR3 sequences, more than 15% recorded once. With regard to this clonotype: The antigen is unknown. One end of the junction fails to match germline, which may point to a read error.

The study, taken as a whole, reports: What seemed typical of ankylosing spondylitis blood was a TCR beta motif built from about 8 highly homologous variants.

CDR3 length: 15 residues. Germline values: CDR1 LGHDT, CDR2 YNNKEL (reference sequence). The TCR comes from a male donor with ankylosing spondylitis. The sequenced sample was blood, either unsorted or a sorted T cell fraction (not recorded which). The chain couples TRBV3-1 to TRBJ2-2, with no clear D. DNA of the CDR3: TGTGCCAGCAGCAAAGAAGCCGTAGGCACCGGGGAGCTGTTTTTT. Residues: CASSKEAVGTGELFF.